This entry describes one T cell receptor beta chain. Its antigen is unknown. The source of the sample is a study of radiation and T cells in renal cell carcinoma. Findings of the study overall: From baseline, blood top tumor clonotypes peaked at 2 weeks post-radiation.

This CDR3 has 17 amino acids. V lost 0 bases and J lost 4; bases outside the gene matches: 5. From germline, CDR1 is MGHRA and CDR2 YSYEKL. The assay was immunoSEQ multiplex PCR, and TCRdb's table has in-frame clones only and misses some. The profile shows more than 95,000 clones, around 80% of them singletons. Documented time point: baseline pretreatment blood. Treatment denoted: 15 Gy SBRT to primary tumor, nephrectomy 4 weeks later. The chain has TRBV4-1 and TRBJ2-1; TRBD2 matches 11 bases. The sample in question was blood, obtained from a patient whose treatment included radiotherapy and nephrectomy. This sequence originates from a woman aged 55-70 years with renal cell carcinoma. The CDR3 here is CASSQDGGTSGYNEQFF. Here the CDR3 DNA reads TGCGCCAGCAGCCAAGATGGGGGGACTAGCGGTTACAATGAGCAGTTCTTC.